Sequencing of this T cell receptor beta chain was carried out in a study of blood T cell repertoires in COVID-19. This CDR3 spans 15 amino acids. V trimming: 2 bases; J trimming: 3 bases; junction bases outside the gene matches: 3. Germline V gene data show CDR1 as SGDLS and CDR2 as YYNGEE. Per the original data handling: Nucleated cell number was recorded as an estimate derived from reference gene primer amplification. Measured with immunoSEQ multiplex PCR; TCRdb has only the in-frame clones, and not every one. That table supplies the V and J calls and clone size; D and trimming were determined from the DNA. The sample yields 69,000 or so clones, around 89% seen once. This clone has a handful of counts.

The rearrangement links TRBV9 to TRBJ1-5, with 9 bases that match TRBD1. The sequencing input was peripheral blood. This clonotype was sampled from a man aged 45 to 65 with acute or convalescent COVID-19. CDR3 DNA sequence: TGTGCCAGCAGCGTCGGACAGGGGATCAATCAGCCCCAGCATTTT. It is translated as CASSVGQGINQPQHF.